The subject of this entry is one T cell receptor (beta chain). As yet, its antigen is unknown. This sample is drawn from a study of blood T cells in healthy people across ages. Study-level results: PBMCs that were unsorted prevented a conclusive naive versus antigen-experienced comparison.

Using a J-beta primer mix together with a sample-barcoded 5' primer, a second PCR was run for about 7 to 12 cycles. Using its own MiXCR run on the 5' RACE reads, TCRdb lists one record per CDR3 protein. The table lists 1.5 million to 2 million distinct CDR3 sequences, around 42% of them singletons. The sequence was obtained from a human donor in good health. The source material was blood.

CDR3 sequence (DNA): TGTGCCAGCAGTTTAGGGGACAGGGGGCTCTATGGCTACACCTTC. Its translation is CASSLGDRGLYGYTF. The rearrangement links TRBV12-3 or TRBV12-4 to TRBJ1-2, with 12 bases that match TRBD1. V dropped 1 base and J dropped 4; count of bases not matched to a gene: 1. The CDR3 is 15 residues long.